This T cell receptor beta chain was identified in a study of T-cell memory formation after mild COVID-19. TCR alpha and TCR beta cDNA libraries with sample barcodes and UMIs came from 5'RACE using constant-segment primers. TCRdb redid the calling of the 5' RACE reads with MiXCR, one entry per CDR3 protein. The table shows a few hundred thousand distinct CDR3 sequences, with 20% to 25% occurring only once. V was clipped by 3 bases and J by 3 bases, with 12 bases between them. CDR1 KGHSH and CDR2 LQKENI come from the germline V gene. CDR3 length: 15 amino acids. The TCR was taken from an adult woman who had mild COVID-19 (a few samples of this study predate the infection). Cell type and time point are not known. Sequenced input: PBMCs or a T cell subset sorted from them (not recorded which). The chain has TRBV18 and TRBJ1-5; D is uncertain. CDR3 sequence reads: CASSPFAQTNQPQHF. In DNA, the CDR3 is TGTGCCAGCTCACCCTTCGCGCAGACCAATCAGCCCCAGCATTTT.